This passage covers 3 T cell receptor beta chains from one sample sequenced in a study of cytomegalovirus exposure and HLA in healthy donors. The PCR had 60 Vbeta and 13 Jbeta primers. Sequencing was performed with immunoSEQ multiplex PCR; in TCRdb, only in-frame clones are kept and a portion is missing. Here the sample spans some 90,000 clones, more than 60% being singletons. Material for sequencing was PBMCs. The receptors derive from a man aged 25-45 years in good health and CMV-seronegative.

The chain uses TRBV19 and TRBJ1-6; perhaps TRBD1 as D (5 bases). Germline CDR1 reads LNHDA; CDR2 reads SQIVND (reference sequence). The V end was cut by 5 bases, the J end by 1 base, with 9 bases between. The CDR3 consists of 15 residues. The CDR3 nucleotides read TGTGCCAGTAGTCCCCAGGGATCCTATAATTCACCCCTCCACTTT. It yields the protein CASSPQGSYNSPLHF.

The chain is built from TRBV28 and TRBJ1-2; tentative D call: TRBD1 (5 bases). The CDR3 sequence is 14 residues long. The germline CDR1 and CDR2 sequences are MDHEN and SYDVKM. V was clipped by 6 bases and J by 7 bases, with 18 bases between them. The CDR3 here is CASRGIKQVFGYTF. Written as DNA, the CDR3 is TGTGCCAGCAGGGGGATTAAACAGGTTTTTGGCTACACCTTC.

The chain joins TRBV6-6 to TRBJ1-6; the D is unclear. This CDR3 contains 11 residues. CDR1 is MNHNY, CDR2 SVGAGI, per germline (reference sequence). The V gene lost 8 bases and the J gene lost 8 bases, with 7 bases spanning the gap. The CDR3 loop reads CASGGYSPLHF. The CDR3 coding sequence is TGTGCCAGCGGAGGGTATTCACCCCTCCACTTT.